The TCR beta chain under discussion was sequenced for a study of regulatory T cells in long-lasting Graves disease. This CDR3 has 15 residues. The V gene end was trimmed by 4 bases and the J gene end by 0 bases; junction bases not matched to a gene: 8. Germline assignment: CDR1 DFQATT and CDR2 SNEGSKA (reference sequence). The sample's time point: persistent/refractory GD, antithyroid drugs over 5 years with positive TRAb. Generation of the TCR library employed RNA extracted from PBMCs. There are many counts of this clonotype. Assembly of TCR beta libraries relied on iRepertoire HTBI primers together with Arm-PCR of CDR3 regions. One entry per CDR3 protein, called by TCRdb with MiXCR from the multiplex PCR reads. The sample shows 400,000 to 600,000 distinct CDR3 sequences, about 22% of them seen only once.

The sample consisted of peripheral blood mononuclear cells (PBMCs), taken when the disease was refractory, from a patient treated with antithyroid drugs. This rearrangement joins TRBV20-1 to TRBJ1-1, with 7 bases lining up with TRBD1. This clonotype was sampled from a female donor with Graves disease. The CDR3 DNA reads TGCAGTGCTATCCAACCGGGACAGCTGAACACTGAAGCTTTCTTT. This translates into CSAIQPGQLNTEAFF.